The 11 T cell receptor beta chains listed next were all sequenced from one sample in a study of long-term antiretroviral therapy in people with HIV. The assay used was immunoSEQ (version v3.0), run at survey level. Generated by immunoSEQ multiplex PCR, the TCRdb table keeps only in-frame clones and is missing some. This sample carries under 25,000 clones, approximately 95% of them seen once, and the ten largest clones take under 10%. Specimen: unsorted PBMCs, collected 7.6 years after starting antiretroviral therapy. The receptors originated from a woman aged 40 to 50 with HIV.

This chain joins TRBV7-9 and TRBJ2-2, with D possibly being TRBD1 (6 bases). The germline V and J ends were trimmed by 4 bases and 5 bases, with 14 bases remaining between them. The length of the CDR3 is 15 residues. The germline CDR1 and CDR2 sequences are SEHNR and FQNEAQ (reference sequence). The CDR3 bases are TGTGCCAGCAGCTACGCCGGGACAAAAACCGGGGAGCTGTTTTTT. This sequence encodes CASSYAGTKTGELFF.

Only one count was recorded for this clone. The CDR3 loop is CASSHGGGGSGELFF. For the CDR3, the DNA is TGCGCCAGCAGCCACGGGGGGGGCGGATCTGGGGAGCTGTTTTTT. This chain joins TRBV4-1 and TRBJ2-2, with 8 bases that match TRBD2. V shed 3 bases and J 8 bases; nucleotides not matched to a gene: 8. Germline V gives CDR1 MGHRA, CDR2 YSYEKL. The CDR3 is 15 residues long.

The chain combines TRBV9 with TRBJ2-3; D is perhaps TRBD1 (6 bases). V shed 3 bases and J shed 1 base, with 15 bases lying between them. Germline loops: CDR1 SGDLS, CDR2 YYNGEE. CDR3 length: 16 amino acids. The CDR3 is CASSADSASGTDTQYF. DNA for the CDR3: TGTGCCAGCAGCGCGGACAGCGCATCTGGCACAGATACGCAGTATTTT. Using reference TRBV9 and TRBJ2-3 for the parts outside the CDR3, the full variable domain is DSGVTQTPKHLITATGQRVTLRCSPRSGDLSVYWYQQSLDQGLQFLIQYYNGEERAKGNILERFSAQQFPDLHSELNLSSLELGDSALYFCASSADSASGTDTQYFGPGTRLTVL.

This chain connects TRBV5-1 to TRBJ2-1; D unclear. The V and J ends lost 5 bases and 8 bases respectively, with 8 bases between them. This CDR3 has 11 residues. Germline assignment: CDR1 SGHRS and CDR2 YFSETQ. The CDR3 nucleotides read TGCGCCAGCAGTTATGGAGATGAGCAGTTCTTC. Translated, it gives CASSYGDEQFF.

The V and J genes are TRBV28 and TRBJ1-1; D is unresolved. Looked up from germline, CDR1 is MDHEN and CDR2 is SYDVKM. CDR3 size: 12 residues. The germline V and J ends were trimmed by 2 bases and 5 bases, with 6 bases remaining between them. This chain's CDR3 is CASSLIRTEAFF. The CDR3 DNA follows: TGTGCCAGCAGTTTAATACGGACTGAAGCTTTCTTT.

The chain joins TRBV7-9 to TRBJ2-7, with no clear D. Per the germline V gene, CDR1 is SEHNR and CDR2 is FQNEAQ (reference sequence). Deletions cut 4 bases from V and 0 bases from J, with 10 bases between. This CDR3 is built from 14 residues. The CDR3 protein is CASSSVGSSYEQYF. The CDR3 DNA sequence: TGTGCCAGCAGCTCAGTAGGGTCCTCCTACGAGCAGTACTTC.

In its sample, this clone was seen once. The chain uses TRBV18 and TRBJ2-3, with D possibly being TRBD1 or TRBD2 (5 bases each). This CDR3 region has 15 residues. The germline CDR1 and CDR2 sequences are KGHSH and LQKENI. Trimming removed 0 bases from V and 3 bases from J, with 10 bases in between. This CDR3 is CASSPPWDGTDTQYF. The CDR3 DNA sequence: TGTGCCAGCTCACCACCCTGGGACGGAACAGATACGCAGTATTTT.

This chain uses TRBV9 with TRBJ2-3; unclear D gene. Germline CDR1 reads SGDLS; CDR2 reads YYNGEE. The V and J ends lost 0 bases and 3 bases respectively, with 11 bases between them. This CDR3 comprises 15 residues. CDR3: CASSVAPWGTDTQYF. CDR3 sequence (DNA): TGTGCCAGCAGCGTAGCCCCCTGGGGTACAGATACGCAGTATTTT.

DNA for the CDR3: TGTGCCAGCAGTGAAGCAGGGGTAGGAGGGAATTCACCCCTCCACTTT. As protein: CASSEAGVGGNSPLHF. The V and J genes are TRBV6-1 and TRBJ1-6, with D possibly matching TRBD1 (5 bases). Trimming left V 0 bases short and J 7 bases short, with 13 bases between. From germline, CDR1 is MNHNS and CDR2 SASEGT. The length of the CDR3 is 16 residues.

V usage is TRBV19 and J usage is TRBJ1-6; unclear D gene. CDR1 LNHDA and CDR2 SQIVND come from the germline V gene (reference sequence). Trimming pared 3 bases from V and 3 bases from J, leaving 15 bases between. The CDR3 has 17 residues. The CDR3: CASSMQRILSYNSPLHF. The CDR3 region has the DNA TGTGCCAGTAGTATGCAGCGGATCTTGAGCTATAATTCACCCCTCCACTTT.

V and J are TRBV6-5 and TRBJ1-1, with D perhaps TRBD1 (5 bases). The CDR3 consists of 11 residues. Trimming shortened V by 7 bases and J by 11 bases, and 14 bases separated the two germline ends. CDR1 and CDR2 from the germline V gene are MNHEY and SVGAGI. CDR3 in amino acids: CASKWGSRAFF. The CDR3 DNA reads TGTGCCAGCAAGTGGGGCTCGCGGGCTTTCTTT.